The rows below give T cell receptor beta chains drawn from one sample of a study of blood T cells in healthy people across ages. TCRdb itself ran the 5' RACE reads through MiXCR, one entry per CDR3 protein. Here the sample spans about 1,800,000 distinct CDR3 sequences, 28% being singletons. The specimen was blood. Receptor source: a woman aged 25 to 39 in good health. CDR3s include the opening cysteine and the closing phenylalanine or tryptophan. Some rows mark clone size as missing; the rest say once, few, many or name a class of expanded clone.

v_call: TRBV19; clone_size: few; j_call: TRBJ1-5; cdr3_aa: CASSATGEAAQHF
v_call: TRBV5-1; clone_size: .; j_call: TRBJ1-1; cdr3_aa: CASTDRGGEAFF
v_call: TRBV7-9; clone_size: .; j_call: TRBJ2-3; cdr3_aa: CASSWAAGISTDTQYF
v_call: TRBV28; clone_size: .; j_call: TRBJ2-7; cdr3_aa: CANSFKDRVNYEQYF
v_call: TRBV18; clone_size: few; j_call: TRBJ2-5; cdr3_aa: CASATGRETQYF
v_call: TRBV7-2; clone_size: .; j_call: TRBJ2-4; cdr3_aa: CASSSPDTKNIQYF
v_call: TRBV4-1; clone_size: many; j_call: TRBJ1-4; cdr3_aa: CASSPRQASEKLFF
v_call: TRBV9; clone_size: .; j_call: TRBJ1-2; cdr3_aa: CASSEGSRLDGYTF
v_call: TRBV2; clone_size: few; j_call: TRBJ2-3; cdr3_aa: CASSERPGSTDTQYF
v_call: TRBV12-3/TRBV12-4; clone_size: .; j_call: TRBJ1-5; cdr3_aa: CASIRTGSNQPQHF
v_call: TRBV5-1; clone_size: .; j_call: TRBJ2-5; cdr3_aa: CASSPQTGYGYQETQYF
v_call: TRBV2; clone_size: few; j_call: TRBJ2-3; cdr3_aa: CASSAEWTSTDTQYF
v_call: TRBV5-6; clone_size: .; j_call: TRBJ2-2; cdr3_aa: CASTRVGSTGELFF
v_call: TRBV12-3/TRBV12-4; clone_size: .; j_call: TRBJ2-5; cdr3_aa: CATSRQGETQYF
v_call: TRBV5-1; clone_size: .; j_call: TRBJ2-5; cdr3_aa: CASSLDSARSETQYF
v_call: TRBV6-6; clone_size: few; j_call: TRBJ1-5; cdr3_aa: CASSYSSPRRGQPQHF
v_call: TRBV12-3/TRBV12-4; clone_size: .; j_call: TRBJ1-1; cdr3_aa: CASSYQQGLGTEAFF
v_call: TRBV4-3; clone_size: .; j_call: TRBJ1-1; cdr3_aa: CASSQDRTNTEAFF
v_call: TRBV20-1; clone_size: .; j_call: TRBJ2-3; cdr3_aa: CSARDYADSTDTQYF
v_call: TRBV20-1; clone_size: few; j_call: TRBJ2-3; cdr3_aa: CSARGAGDSGTDTQYF
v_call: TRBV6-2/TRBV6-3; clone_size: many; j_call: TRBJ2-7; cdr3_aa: CASRRDPYEQYF
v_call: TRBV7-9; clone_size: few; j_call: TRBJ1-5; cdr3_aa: CASSLGTGVSNQPQHF
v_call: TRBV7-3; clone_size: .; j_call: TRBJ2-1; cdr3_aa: CASSKSPSSYNEQFF
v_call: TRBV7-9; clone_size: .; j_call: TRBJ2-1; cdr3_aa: CASSLEFGVTDLNEQFF
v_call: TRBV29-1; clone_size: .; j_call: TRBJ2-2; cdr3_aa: CSVVDRANTGELFF
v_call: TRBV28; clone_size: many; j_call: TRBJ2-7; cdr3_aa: CASSSGTDLAYF
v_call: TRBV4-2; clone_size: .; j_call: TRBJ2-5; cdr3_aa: CASGQDRETQYF
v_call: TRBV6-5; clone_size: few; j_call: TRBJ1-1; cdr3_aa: CASSYKAGGSGTEAFF
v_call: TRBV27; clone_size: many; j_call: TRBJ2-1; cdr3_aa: CASSLSGLAGAEQFF
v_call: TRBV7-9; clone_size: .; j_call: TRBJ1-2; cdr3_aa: CASETGGEYGYTF
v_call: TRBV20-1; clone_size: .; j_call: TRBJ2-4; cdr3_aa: CSARDSPSGYNEQYF
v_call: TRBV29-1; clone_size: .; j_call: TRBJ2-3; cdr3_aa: CSVEDGSGGSTDTQYF
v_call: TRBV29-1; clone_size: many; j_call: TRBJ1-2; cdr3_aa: CSVARGNGYTF
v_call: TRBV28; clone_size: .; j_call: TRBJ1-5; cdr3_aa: CASSEQGGYSNQPQHF
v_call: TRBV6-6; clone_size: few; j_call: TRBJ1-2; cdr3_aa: CASSQFHGYTF
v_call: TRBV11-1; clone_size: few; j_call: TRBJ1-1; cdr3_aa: CASSSSSQTENTEAFF
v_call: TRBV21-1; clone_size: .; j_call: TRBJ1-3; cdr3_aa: CASSTGGGTGNTIYF
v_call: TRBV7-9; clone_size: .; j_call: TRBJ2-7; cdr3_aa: CASSLAQTYEQYF